A selection of T cell receptor beta chains follows, all from one sample in a study of blood T cells in healthy people across ages. Each CDR3 protein gets one entry after TCRdb re-called the 5' RACE reads with MiXCR. The sample contains 750,000 to 1,000,000 distinct CDR3 sequences, about 29% of which appear only once. The sample also formed part of further work on T cells of mothers and their children.

The sequencing input was blood. The source of these receptors is a woman aged 35 to 49 in good health. Both conserved end residues are trimmed from each CDR3. The listing skips clone size in some rows; elsewhere it reads once, few, many or a size class.

V gene | clone size | CDR3 protein
TRBV28 | - | ASSLARDYSNQPQH
TRBV7-2 | few | ASSPRLAGGREQY
TRBV28 | - | ASLSILGQPQH
TRBV7-2 | - | ASSFSGGASSTDTQY
TRBV6-6 | - | ASSYSIARIDYGYI
TRBV24-1 | - | ATSDLTGDGYGYT
TRBV12-3/TRBV12-4 | - | VSSPRNTEAF
TRBV28 | - | ASSRYSSYEQY
TRBV6-4 | - | ASSASGLAPDEQF
TRBV7-2 | few | ASSSDGNTGELF
TRBV6-2/TRBV6-3 | few | ASSPPTGRRYNEQF
TRBV20-1 | - | SASWYGRDQPQH
TRBV5-5 | many | ASSLAPASGQETQY
TRBV7-9 | few | ASSLVVSYNTEAF
TRBV5-1 | few | ASSSGGTGYQY
TRBV28 | few | TSSTGGSNIQY
TRBV7-9 | - | ASSLGLSGGEQY
TRBV4-2 | many | ASSQAGQGAAKNIQY
TRBV5-1 | many | ASSLVGGHSYEQY
TRBV5-6 | - | ASSFYRDSSGADTQY
TRBV6-2/TRBV6-3 | - | VSSRPTSGGRDTQY
TRBV4-1 | - | ASSPEPGSSGEQY
TRBV4-1 | - | ASSQGAGQSNCGYT
TRBV20-1 | few | SALTGGNLPGANVLT
TRBV5-1 | - | ASSPLLSGGADTGELF
TRBV9 | few | ASRSPGQPHYGYT
TRBV7-6 | many | ASSLTGGPQPQH
TRBV20-1 | - | SADPQGSLTTDTQY
TRBV20-1 | many | SAGLLGNNEQF
TRBV20-1 | - | SARIGELNTEAF
TRBV20-1 | - | SAPQRGEQY